This T cell receptor beta chain was captured in a study of blood T cell repertoires in COVID-19. The study drew participants aged roughly 18 to 95 years from roughly 25 US areas. V lost 0 bases and J 6 bases, leaving 15 bases between the germline ends. The CDR3 totals 15 residues. Germline CDR1 MGHRA, CDR2 YSYEKL. TCRdb's table, derived via immunoSEQ multiplex PCR, lists solely in-frame clones and lacks some. This table has roughly 280,000 clones, around 89% appearing once. The genes are TRBV4-1 and TRBJ2-7, with D perhaps TRBD2 (5 bases). This clonotype was sampled from a woman younger than 45 with acute COVID-19. Sequenced sample: PBMCs or T cells enriched from blood (not recorded which). CDR3 sequence reads: CASSQDRRTDAEQYF. In nucleotides, the CDR3 is TGCGCCAGCAGCCAAGATAGACGGACTGACGCCGAGCAGTACTTC.